Below, one TCR beta chain is given with its context. Its cognate antigen is unknown. The CDR3 goes on 3 residues after the read ends, and that part is filled in from the germline J gene. CDR3 length: 15 amino acids. The germline gives CDR1 SEHNR, CDR2 FQNEAQ (reference sequence). Caucasian heritage predominated among both patients and controls. Assay used: immunoSEQ multiplex PCR; TCRdb lists only in-frame clones, some missing. This sample comprises over 30,000 clones, none seen once only. The data derive from a study of T cell clonality in common variable immunodeficiency. General study points: CVID subjects showed higher TCRbeta clonality than healthy controls. CVID subjects shared fewer TCRbeta clones than healthy controls did.

The TCR sequence derives from a person aged 18 to 69 in good health. The material sequenced was peripheral blood mononuclear cells. The chain carries TRBV7-9 and TRBJ1-2; D possibly corresponds to TRBD1 (5 bases). CDR3 DNA, as far as it was read: TGTGCCAGCAGCCCCCCGGGACTAGCGTTGCATGAC. Its protein is CASSPPGLALHD. The entire CDR3 protein is CASSPPGLALHDYTF.